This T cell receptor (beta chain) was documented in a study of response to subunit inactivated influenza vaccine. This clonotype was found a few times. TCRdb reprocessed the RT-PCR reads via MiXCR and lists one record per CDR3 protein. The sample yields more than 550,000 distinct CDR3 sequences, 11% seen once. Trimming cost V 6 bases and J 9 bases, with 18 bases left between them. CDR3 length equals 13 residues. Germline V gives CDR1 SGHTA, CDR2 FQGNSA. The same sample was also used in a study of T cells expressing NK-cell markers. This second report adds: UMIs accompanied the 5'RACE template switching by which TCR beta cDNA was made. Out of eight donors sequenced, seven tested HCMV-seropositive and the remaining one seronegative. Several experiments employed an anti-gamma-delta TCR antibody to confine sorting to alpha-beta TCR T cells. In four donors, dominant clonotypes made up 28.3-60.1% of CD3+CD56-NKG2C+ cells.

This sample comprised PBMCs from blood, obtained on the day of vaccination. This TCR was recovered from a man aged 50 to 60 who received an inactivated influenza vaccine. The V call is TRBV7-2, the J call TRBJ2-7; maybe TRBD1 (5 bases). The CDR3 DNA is TGTGCCAGCAGTAATGAATTTTCAGGGTCGCAGTACTTC. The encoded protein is CASSNEFSGSQYF.